This T cell receptor (beta chain) appears in the sequencing data of a study of blood T cell repertoires in COVID-19. Study information: Samples of COVID-19 (acute and convalescent) were obtained from the United States, Italy and Spain. Sources were T cells, B-cell-depleted T cells, or PBMCs; the material itself was cDNA or gDNA.

The ends lost 4 bases at V and 4 bases at J; junction bases unmatched: 7. The germline V gene encodes CDR1 SEHNR and CDR2 FQNEAQ (reference sequence). The CDR3 consists of 15 residues. The repertoire was sequenced with immunoSEQ multiplex PCR; TCRdb's copy has only in-frame clones and lacks some. The sample holds some 74,000 clones, 91% seen once. This chain uses TRBV7-9 with TRBJ2-7; 10 nucleotides align to TRBD2. Sequenced input: peripheral blood. The clonotype was recovered from a man aged 45-65 years with COVID-19, enrolled during active disease. The CDR3 region has the DNA TGTGCCAGCAGCTCTTCTAGCGGGAGAGGTTACGAGCAGTACTTC. This translates into CASSSSSGRGYEQYF.